This T cell receptor beta chain emerged from a study of T-cell reconstitution after alpha-beta-depleted transplantation in children. Points from the study as a whole: At day 60, the high TCRbeta diversity found in some patients originated from recipient T cells and thymic progenitors that had survived. Newly produced T cells mostly accounted for T-cell counts and diversity one year post-transplant. It was reported that alpha-beta T cells came from several hundred expanded graft clones (about two months after transplant).

There are many counts of this clonotype. Antigen: not known. The TCRbeta library incorporated unique molecular identifiers. One entry per CDR3 protein results from TCRdb running MiXCR on the PCR reads. The sample contains around 15,000 distinct CDR3 sequences, 5.1% of which appear only once. The CDR3 loop spans 17 amino acids. Losses at the gene ends were 6 bases for V and 4 bases for J; bases not matched to a gene: 11. Germline loops: CDR1 MNHNS, CDR2 SASEGT. J is TRBJ2-2 and V is TRBV6-1, with 10 nucleotides matching TRBD1. The material was PBMCs, obtained before TCRalphabeta/CD19-depleted stem cell transplant. The source of this sequence is a boy younger than 18 with acute lymphoblastic leukemia, due to receive a stem cell transplant. The CDR3 loop is CASSPAGTGAGTGELFF. CDR3 sequence (DNA): TGTGCCAGCAGCCCCGCCGGGACAGGGGCCGGCACCGGGGAGCTGTTTTTT.